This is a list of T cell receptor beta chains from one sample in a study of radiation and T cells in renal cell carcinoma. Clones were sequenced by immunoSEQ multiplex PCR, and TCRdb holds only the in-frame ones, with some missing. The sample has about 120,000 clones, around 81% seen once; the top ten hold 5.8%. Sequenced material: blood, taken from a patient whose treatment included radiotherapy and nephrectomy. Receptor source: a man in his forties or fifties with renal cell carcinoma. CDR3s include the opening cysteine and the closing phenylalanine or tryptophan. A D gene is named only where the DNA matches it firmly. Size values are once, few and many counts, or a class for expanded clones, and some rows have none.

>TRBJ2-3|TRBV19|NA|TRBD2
TGTGCCAGTAGTCTAGCGGGAGATACGCAGTATTTT
CASSLAGDTQYF
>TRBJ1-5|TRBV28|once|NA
TGTGCCAGCAGATACCGTCGCGGGGGCCGCAATCAGCCCCAGCATTTT
CASRYRRGGRNQPQHF
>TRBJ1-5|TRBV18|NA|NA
TGTGCCAGCCAAGGAGGGCTGGGTCAGCCCCAGCATTTT
CASQGGLGQPQHF
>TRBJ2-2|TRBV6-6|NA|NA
TGTGCCAGCAGTTCGATTACAGGGTCCGGGGAGCTGTTTTTT
CASSSITGSGELFF
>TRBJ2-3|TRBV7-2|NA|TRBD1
TGTGCCAGCAGCTTCGGGACAGGGACAGATACGCAGTATTTT
CASSFGTGTDTQYF
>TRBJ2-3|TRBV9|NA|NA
TGTGCCAGCAGCGCTCACGGGAGCGTTAGCACAGATACGCAGTATTTT
CASSAHGSVSTDTQYF
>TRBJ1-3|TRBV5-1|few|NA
TGCGCCAGCAGCTTGGCCAGGCAGAGCTCTGGAAACACCATATATTTT
CASSLARQSSGNTIYF
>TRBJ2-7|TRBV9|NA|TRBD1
TGTGCCAGCAGCGTAGCCGCGGACAGGACCTACGAGCAGTACTTC
CASSVAADRTYEQYF
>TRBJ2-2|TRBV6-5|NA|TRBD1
TGTGCCAGCAGTTACGACAGGGGGGAGAACACCGGGGAGCTGTTTTTT
CASSYDRGENTGELFF
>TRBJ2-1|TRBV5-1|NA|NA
TGCGCCAGCAGCATACAAAGCCCGAGTCTCAATGAGCAGTTCTTC
CASSIQSPSLNEQFF
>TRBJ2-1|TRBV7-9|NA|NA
TGTGCCAGCCGTCCAGGGAGTTCCGATGAGCAGTTCTTC
CASRPGSSDEQFF
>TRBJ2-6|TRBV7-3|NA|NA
TGTGCCAGCAGCCCCGGTTCGGGGGCCAACGTCCTGACTTTC
CASSPGSGANVLTF
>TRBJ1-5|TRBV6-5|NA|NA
TGTGCCAGCAGTTACTCCTATAGCAATCAGCCCCAGCATTTT
CASSYSYSNQPQHF
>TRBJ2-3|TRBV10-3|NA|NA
TGTGCCACACACAGTGAGGACCCTGGGCAAGGAGATACGCAGTATTTT
CATHSEDPGQGDTQYF
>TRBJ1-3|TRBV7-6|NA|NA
TGTGCCAGCAGCTCCCTCCAACCGTCAACCTCTGGAAACACCATATATTTT
CASSSLQPSTSGNTIYF
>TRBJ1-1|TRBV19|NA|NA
TGTGCCAGTAGTATATCCGGGAACACTGAAGCTTTCTTT
CASSISGNTEAFF
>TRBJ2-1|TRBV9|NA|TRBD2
TGTGCCAGCAGCCTAGGGGCACGGGGCGGGAGTGGCAATGAGCAGTTCTTC
CASSLGARGGSGNEQFF
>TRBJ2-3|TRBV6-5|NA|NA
TGTGCCAGCAGTTCAGGGTTTGGGACAGATACGCAGTATTTT
CASSSGFGTDTQYF
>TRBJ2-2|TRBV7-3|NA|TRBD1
TGTGCCAGCAGCTTGGGGGACAGGGGCACCGGGGAGCTGTTTTTT
CASSLGDRGTGELFF
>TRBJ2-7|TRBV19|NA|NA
TGTGCCAGTAGTAGTACAGGAGGTACGATTGGCGAGCAGTACTTC
CASSSTGGTIGEQYF
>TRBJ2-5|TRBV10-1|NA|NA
TGCGCCAGCAGCGTCCCGGGACGGATCGGGGGGACCCAGTACTTC
CASSVPGRIGGTQYF
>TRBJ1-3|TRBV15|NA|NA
TGTGCCACCAGCAGCCGCATCTCTGGAAACACCATATATTTT
CATSSRISGNTIYF
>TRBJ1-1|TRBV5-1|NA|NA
TGCGCCAGCAGCTTGGGACAGCCAGGCGCTGAAGCTTTCTTT
CASSLGQPGAEAFF
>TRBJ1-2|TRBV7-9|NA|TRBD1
TGTGCCGCATCACAGGGGGCGTTAAACTATGGCTACACCTTC
CAASQGALNYGYTF
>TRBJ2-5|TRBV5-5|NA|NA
TGTGCCAGCACACCCGGGGACGAGACCCAGTACTTC
CASTPGDETQYF
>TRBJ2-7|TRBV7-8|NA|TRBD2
TGTGCCAGCAGCTCACACGGGACTAGGAAAATGGAGCAGTACTTC
CASSSHGTRKMEQYF
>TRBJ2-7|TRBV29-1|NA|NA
TGCAGCGTTGCCCAAAATCAGGGATTCGCCGAGCAGTACTTC
CSVAQNQGFAEQYF
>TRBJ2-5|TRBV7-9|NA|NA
TGTGCCAGCAGACCCACGGCCTCGGAGACCCAGTACTTC
CASRPTASETQYF
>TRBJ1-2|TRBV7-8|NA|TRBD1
TGTGCCAGCAGCATAGGACAGGGACGGTATGGCTACACCTTC
CASSIGQGRYGYTF
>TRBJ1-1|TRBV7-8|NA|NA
TGTGCCAGCAGCTTAGTAGGCTGGGGAAAGACAGTCAACACTGAAGCTTTCTTT
CASSLVGWGKTVNTEAFF
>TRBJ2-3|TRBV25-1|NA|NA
TGTGCCAGCAGCCCCACTGCGTGGGTACTCACAGATACGCAGTATTTT
CASSPTAWVLTDTQYF
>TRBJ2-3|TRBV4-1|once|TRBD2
TGCGCCAGCAGCCAAGTCCAAGGACTAGCGACAGATACGCAGTATTTT
CASSQVQGLATDTQYF
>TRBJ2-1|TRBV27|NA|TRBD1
TGTGCCAGCCAAACAGGGGGGACATACAATGAGCAGTTCTTC
CASQTGGTYNEQFF
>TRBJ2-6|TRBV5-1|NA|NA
TGCGCCAGCAGCCTGGACCCAGACCCTGGGGCCAACGTCCTGACTTTC
CASSLDPDPGANVLTF
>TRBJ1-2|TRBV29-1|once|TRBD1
TGCAGCGTTGAATTACCGTCCAGGACAGGGGGACGCTATGGCTACACCTTC
CSVELPSRTGGRYGYTF
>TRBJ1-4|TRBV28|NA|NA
TGTGCCACACGTAGTGAAAAACTGTTTTTT
CATRSEKLFF
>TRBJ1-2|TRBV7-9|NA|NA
TGTGCCAGCAGCTTAGTAGCGCCTTCAAGCGACTACACCTTC
CASSLVAPSSDYTF
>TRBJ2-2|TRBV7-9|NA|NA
TGTGCCAGCAGCAGATTGGCCGGGGAGCTGTTTTTT
CASSRLAGELFF
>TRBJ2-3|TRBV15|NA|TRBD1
TGTGCCACCAGCCCCCGGGACAGGGTTGCAGATACGCAGTATTTT
CATSPRDRVADTQYF
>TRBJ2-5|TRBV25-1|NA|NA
TGTGCCAGCAGTACCGGGACCCACTGGGAAGAGACCCAGTACTTC
CASSTGTHWEETQYF
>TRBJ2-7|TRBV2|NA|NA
TGTGCCAGCAGCGGAGGACCGGCGGCGGGTAACGAGCAGTACTTC
CASSGGPAAGNEQYF
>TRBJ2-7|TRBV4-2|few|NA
TGTGCCAGCAGCCAAGATATGGAGAAAACCTACGAGCAGTACTTC
CASSQDMEKTYEQYF
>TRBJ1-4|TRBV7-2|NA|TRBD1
TGTGCCAGCAGCTCTCAGACAGGGCCGAATGAAAAACTGTTTTTT
CASSSQTGPNEKLFF
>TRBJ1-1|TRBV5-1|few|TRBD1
TGCGCCAGCAGCGTTGGGACAGTGAACACTGAAGCTTTCTTT
CASSVGTVNTEAFF
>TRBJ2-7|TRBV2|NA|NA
TGTGCCAGCAGAAATTCGGGGAGAGTTGGCGAGCAGTACTTC
CASRNSGRVGEQYF
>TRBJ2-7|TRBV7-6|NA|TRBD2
TGTGCCAGCAGCGCACCCGATTCTACCGGGACTAGCGCCTCCTACGAGCAGTACTTC
CASSAPDSTGTSASYEQYF
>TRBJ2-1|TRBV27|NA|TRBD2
TGTGCCAGCAGTTTATGGACTAGCGGGAGTTTGTACAATGAGCAGTTCTTC
CASSLWTSGSLYNEQFF
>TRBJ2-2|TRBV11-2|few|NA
TGTGCCAGCAGCCTCCTGAGCGGTGCGAACACCGGGGAGCTGTTTTTT
CASSLLSGANTGELFF
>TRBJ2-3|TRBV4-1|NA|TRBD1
TGCGCCAGCAGCGTGCAGACAGGGGGCGGCACAGATACGCAGTATTTT
CASSVQTGGGTDTQYF
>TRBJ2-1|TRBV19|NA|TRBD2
TGTGCCAGTAGTAAGGGGACTAGCAACTACAATGAGCAGTTCTTC
CASSKGTSNYNEQFF
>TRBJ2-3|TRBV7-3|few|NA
TGTGCCAGCAGCTTAGGGCGGGATTATAGCACAGATACGCAGTATTTT
CASSLGRDYSTDTQYF
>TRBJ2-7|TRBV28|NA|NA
TGTGCCAGCAGTCTTTGGGGAGTGCAGTACTTC
CASSLWGVQYF
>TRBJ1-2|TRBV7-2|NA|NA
TGTGCCAGCAGCCGATCACAGGGCTATGGCTACACCTTC
CASSRSQGYGYTF
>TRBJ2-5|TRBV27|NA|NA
TGTGCCAGAAGGAGGCGAGCGGGACATTCCCCCGAGACCCAGTACTTC
CARRRRAGHSPETQYF
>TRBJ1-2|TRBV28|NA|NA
TGTGCCAGCACCTCATATCGGGGATCTGATGGCTACACCTTC
CASTSYRGSDGYTF
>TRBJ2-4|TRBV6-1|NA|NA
TGTGCCAGCAGTGGGACCCGGTGGGACATTCAGTACTTC
CASSGTRWDIQYF
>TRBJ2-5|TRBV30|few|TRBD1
TGTGCCTGGACAGGGGGTACAGAGACCCAGTACTTC
CAWTGGTETQYF
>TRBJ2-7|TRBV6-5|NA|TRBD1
TGTGCCAGCAGGGAACAGGGGGCAAACCACTTC
CASREQGANHF
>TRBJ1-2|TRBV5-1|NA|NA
TGCGCCAGCAGCCCCGCGGGGGGGCCCTATAACTATGGCTACACCTTC
CASSPAGGPYNYGYTF
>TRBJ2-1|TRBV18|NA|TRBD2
TGTGCCAGCTCCCCCTCGTCTAGCGGGAGTAACTACAATGAGCAGTTCTTC
CASSPSSSGSNYNEQFF